Listed below are T cell receptor beta chains from one sample, sequenced in a study of T cell responses to AZD1222 COVID-19 vaccine. Profiling relied on immunoSEQ multiplex PCR, and the TCRdb table lists in-frame clones only, not all of them. The sample has over 100,000 clones, approximately 86% seen once. The sample consisted of peripheral blood, taken on day 0 of AZD1222 vaccination. Every receptor here comes from an adult in good health. CDR3s include the opening cysteine and the closing phenylalanine or tryptophan. A D gene is named only where the DNA matches it firmly. Clone size is given for some rows only: seen once, a few or many times, or a class if the clone is expanded.

v_gene	j_gene	abundance	d_gene	CDR3nt	CDR3aa
TRBV6-5	TRBJ2-2	.	TRBD2	TGTGCCAGCCTCCCGCTAGCGGGGAACACCGGGGAGCTGTTTTTT	CASLPLAGNTGELFF
TRBV10-2	TRBJ1-2	.	.	TGCGCCAGCATCCCGGCTACTAACTATGGCTACACCTTC	CASIPATNYGYTF
TRBV27	TRBJ2-7	.	TRBD1	TGTGCCAGCAGTTCCCTCGGGACAGCCTACGAGCAGTACTTC	CASSSLGTAYEQYF
TRBV6-5	TRBJ1-1	.	TRBD1	TGTGCCAGCAGAACAGGGGTGCGCACTGAAGCTTTCTTT	CASRTGVRTEAFF
TRBV19	TRBJ2-6	.	.	TGTGCCAGTAGTGGCGCAGGCTCTGGGGCCAACGTCCTGACTTTC	CASSGAGSGANVLTF
TRBV6-1	TRBJ1-5	.	.	TGTGCCAGCAGTGAGGGCTATAGCAATCAGCCCCAGCATTTT	CASSEGYSNQPQHF
TRBV10-1	TRBJ2-1	.	TRBD2	TGCGCCAGCAGAGACAGACTAGCGGGAGCCTACAATGAGCAGTTCTTC	CASRDRLAGAYNEQFF
TRBV6-5	TRBJ1-2	.	.	TGTGCCAGCAGTTACGGTGGGGCCCCAGGTGGCTACACCTTC	CASSYGGAPGGYTF
TRBV2	TRBJ1-1	.	.	TGTGCCAGCAGTGTGGAGGGGATTGAAGCTTTCTTT	CASSVEGIEAFF
TRBV5-4	TRBJ2-1	once	TRBD2	TGTGCCAGCAGCATCGGGACTAGCGCAAAGAGCTCCTACAATGAGCAGTTCTTC	CASSIGTSAKSSYNEQFF
TRBV27	TRBJ2-6	.	.	TGTGCCAGCAGACCCCACAGGGCTGGGGCCAACGTCCTGACTTTC	CASRPHRAGANVLTF
TRBV28	TRBJ1-2	once	.	TGTGCCAGCAGTTTTGGTCTTGGCTACACCTTC	CASSFGLGYTF
TRBV30	TRBJ1-1	.	TRBD1	TGTGCCTGGAGTCCCTACAGGGACAGGATTAACACTGAAGCTTTCTTT	CAWSPYRDRINTEAFF
TRBV15	TRBJ2-7	.	TRBD1	TGTGCCACCAGCAGAGCGACAGGGGTGGGCTCCTACGAGCAGTACTTC	CATSRATGVGSYEQYF
TRBV6-2/TRBV6-3	TRBJ1-5	.	TRBD1	TGTGCCAGCAGTTACCCCCGGGACAGGGCCCAGCCCCAGCATTTT	CASSYPRDRAQPQHF
TRBV11-2	TRBJ2-4	.	.	TGTGCCAGCAGCCCCTCCATTAAAAACATTCAGTACTTC	CASSPSIKNIQYF
TRBV5-5	TRBJ1-6	.	.	TGTGCCAGCAGCTTTGGTTATGGAGATAATTCACCCCTCCACTTT	CASSFGYGDNSPLHF
TRBV15	TRBJ2-4	.	.	TGTGCCACCAGCAGAGTAATGGCAGGACGGGCGCTAGCCAAAAACATTCAGTACTTC	CATSRVMAGRALAKNIQYF
TRBV9	TRBJ2-5	.	TRBD1	TGTGCCAGCAGCGTAGCGGGACAGGGTAATAGGGAGACCCAGTACTTC	CASSVAGQGNRETQYF
TRBV19	TRBJ2-3	.	.	TGTGCCAGTACCCGAGGGTCGGGGGAATCTAGCACAGATACGCAGTATTTT	CASTRGSGESSTDTQYF
TRBV6-5	TRBJ2-1	few	TRBD1	TGTGCCAGCGGCCGACAGGGTACCTACAATGAGCAGTTCTTC	CASGRQGTYNEQFF
TRBV5-1	TRBJ2-5	.	TRBD1	TGCGCCAGCAGCAGAAACAGGGGGCAGGTAGAGACCCAGTACTTC	CASSRNRGQVETQYF
TRBV5-4	TRBJ2-7	.	.	TGTGCCAGCAGCTTGGGGGGGGAACTAGGCGAGCAGTACTTC	CASSLGGELGEQYF
TRBV5-1	TRBJ2-3	.	.	TGCGCCAGCAGCCCCCTTTCTCCTGCAGATACGCAGTATTTT	CASSPLSPADTQYF
TRBV10-3	TRBJ1-5	.	TRBD1	TGTGCCATCAGCGGCGACCCGACAGGGAATCAGCCCCAGCATTTT	CAISGDPTGNQPQHF
TRBV19	TRBJ2-7	.	.	TGTGCCACTTCCGGGACCGCTGTCTACGAGCAGTACTTC	CATSGTAVYEQYF
TRBV6-2/TRBV6-3	TRBJ1-2	.	.	TGTGCCAGCAGTTACTCGGGACGGGGCACCTATGGCTACACCTTC	CASSYSGRGTYGYTF
TRBV27	TRBJ2-3	.	.	TGTGCCAGCTGGTACCTCCAATCCCATACGCAGTATTTT	CASWYLQSHTQYF
TRBV5-1	TRBJ2-7	.	TRBD1	TGCGCCAGCAGCTTTACAGGGGGCGAAACCTACGAGCAGTACTTC	CASSFTGGETYEQYF
TRBV5-4	TRBJ2-5	once	.	TGTGCCAGCAGCTTTCGAGGGGGAGAGACCCAGTACTTC	CASSFRGGETQYF
TRBV27	TRBJ2-5	once	.	TGTGCCAGCAGTTCAGGGGTTCAACAAGAGACCCAGTACTTC	CASSSGVQQETQYF
TRBV9	TRBJ1-4	.	.	TGTGCCAGCAGCGTAGGGCAGGGGCTCCTTGCAACTAATGAAAAACTGTTTTTT	CASSVGQGLLATNEKLFF
TRBV7-9	TRBJ2-6	.	.	TGTGCCAGCAGCTTGGGGGGGCGGGCGGGGGCCAACGTCCTGACTTTC	CASSLGGRAGANVLTF
TRBV6-5	TRBJ1-5	few	TRBD1	TGTGCCAGCAGTTCGGGACAGGGGGGGCCCCAGCATTTT	CASSSGQGGPQHF
TRBV3-1/TRBV3-2	TRBJ2-1	.	.	TGTGCCAGCAGCCAAGATAAGGAATTCGATGAGCAGTTCTTC	CASSQDKEFDEQFF
TRBV7-2	TRBJ1-2	.	.	TGTGCCAGCAGCTTAGTTTCCAGCGAGAGTGGCTACACCTTC	CASSLVSSESGYTF
TRBV7-9	TRBJ1-3	many	.	TGTGCCAGCAGACCGGCCTCTGGAAACACCATATATTTT	CASRPASGNTIYF
TRBV10-3	TRBJ1-4	.	.	TGTGCCATCAAGGGCCCCGGGGAGGGAAAACTGTTTTTT	CAIKGPGEGKLFF
TRBV19	TRBJ2-3	few	TRBD2	TGTGCCAGTACAGCGCGGGAGGGTGATACGCAGTATTTT	CASTAREGDTQYF
TRBV2	TRBJ2-2	.	TRBD1	TGTGCCAGCAGACAGGGGGCTGCAGGGGAGCTGTTTTTT	CASRQGAAGELFF
TRBV10-3	TRBJ2-1	.	TRBD2	TGTGCCATCAGTGCCCTGGGGACTAGCAGTTACAATGAGCAGTTCTTC	CAISALGTSSYNEQFF
TRBV7-2	TRBJ2-2	.	.	TGTGCCAGCAGCTTCGGCAGGTCAAACACCGGGGAGCTGTTTTTT	CASSFGRSNTGELFF
TRBV3-1/TRBV3-2	TRBJ2-3	.	.	TGTGCCAGCAGCCCAGGGCGGCGCCCTGAGGGCACAGATACGCAGTATTTT	CASSPGRRPEGTDTQYF
TRBV2	TRBJ2-3	.	TRBD1	TGTGCCAGCAGTGGGGACAGGGTTGCCCCAGATACGCAGTATTTT	CASSGDRVAPDTQYF
TRBV6-5	TRBJ1-2	.	TRBD1	TGTGCCAGCAGCCCGGGACAGGGGGAAAGTGGCTACACCTTC	CASSPGQGESGYTF
TRBV5-6	TRBJ2-2	.	.	TGTGCCAGCAGCTTGCAGGGGTGGACCGGGGAGCTGTTTTTT	CASSLQGWTGELFF
TRBV18	TRBJ2-3	.	TRBD2	TGTGCCAGCTCACCACTTCGATCGGCTAGCGGGCGAGATACGCAGTATTTT	CASSPLRSASGRDTQYF
TRBV30	TRBJ1-2	once	.	TGTGCCTGGAGTGCGACTCAGGTCTATGGCTACACCTTC	CAWSATQVYGYTF
TRBV14	TRBJ1-1	.	.	TGTGCCAGCAGCCTCCAGGGGCCCACTGAAGCTTTCTTT	CASSLQGPTEAFF
TRBV7-3	TRBJ1-1	.	.	TGTGCCAGCAGCTTAACGTATGGCAGCCCGAACACTGAAGCTTTCTTT	CASSLTYGSPNTEAFF
TRBV3-1/TRBV3-2	TRBJ1-5	.	.	TGTGCCAGCAGCCAAGGCAGGGATCAGCCCCAGCATTTT	CASSQGRDQPQHF
TRBV20-1	TRBJ2-3	.	.	TGCAGTGCCACTTCCACAGATACGCAGTATTTT	CSATSTDTQYF
TRBV6-5	TRBJ2-7	.	TRBD2	TGTGCCAGTTGGGCGGGGGAATTCTTCTCCGAGCAGTACTTC	CASWAGEFFSEQYF
TRBV11-2	TRBJ2-1	.	.	TGTGCCAGCAGCCCCTCAGGGGACTACAATGAGCAGTTCTTC	CASSPSGDYNEQFF
TRBV6-2/TRBV6-3	TRBJ1-1	.	.	TGTGCCAGCAGTTACTATGGGGGATCTGAAGCTTTCTTT	CASSYYGGSEAFF
TRBV7-9	TRBJ1-2	once	.	TGTGCCAGCAGCACAGAGCCCCCGGGACGCCAAAGTCATGGCTACACCTTC	CASSTEPPGRQSHGYTF
TRBV24-1	TRBJ1-2	.	.	TGTGCCACCTCTGGAGAAGAGAATGGCTACACCTTC	CATSGEENGYTF
TRBV18	TRBJ1-4	.	.	TGTGCCAGCTCACAAGACAGCCATAGAGAAAAACTGTTTTTT	CASSQDSHREKLFF
TRBV5-6	TRBJ1-1	.	.	TGTGCCAGCAGCTTGAGAGGGAACACTGAAGCTTTCTTT	CASSLRGNTEAFF